The 5 T cell receptor beta chains below come from one sample, sequenced in a study of early T cells in non-severe SARS-CoV-2 infection. From the 5' RACE reads, TCRdb called clonotypes with MiXCR, one entry per CDR3 protein. The table shows 25,000 to 35,000 distinct CDR3 sequences, with over 6.5% occurring only once. Specimen: whole blood. These TCRs come from an adult who was a healthcare worker with PCR-confirmed SARS-CoV-2 infection or an uninfected control (not recorded which).

This clonotype was counted only a few times. The CDR3 DNA follows: TGCAGTGCTAGAGATTGGGCAGCAACTAATGAAAAACTGTTTTTT. Protein sequence: CSARDWAATNEKLFF. This chain uses TRBV20-1 with TRBJ1-4; no reliable D call. Germline values: CDR1 DFQATT, CDR2 SNEGSKA (reference sequence). The CDR3 extends over 15 amino acids. V was pared by 0 bases and J by 0 bases, with 8 bases between.

The table lists this clonotype with many counts. The rearrangement links TRBV6-5 to TRBJ2-1; no clear D. CDR3 length: 11 amino acids. Germline V gene data show CDR1 as MNHEY and CDR2 as SVGAGI. Trimming pared 8 bases from V and 11 bases from J, leaving 13 bases between. This CDR3 reads CASQFSLQQFF. CDR3 DNA: TGTGCCAGCCAGTTCTCGTTACAGCAGTTCTTC.

This clonotype occurred a few times. This chain links TRBV5-1 with TRBJ2-5, with TRBD1 as a possible D gene (6 bases). CDR1 is SGHRS, CDR2 YFSETQ, per germline. The CDR3 is 17 residues long. V lost 4 bases and J 2 bases, leaving 21 bases between the germline ends. The CDR3 bases are TGCGCCAGCAGCCCAGGCGCCCACGGGACACCGCAAGAGACCCAGTACTTC. This encodes CASSPGAHGTPQETQYF.

The genes are TRBV12-3 or TRBV12-4 and TRBJ2-6; TRBD1 matches 9 bases. There are 16 residues in the CDR3. The ends lost 6 bases at V and 0 bases at J; junction bases unmatched: 3. The CDR3 sequence is CASRETGGSGANVLTF. For the CDR3, the DNA is TGTGCCAGCAGGGAGACAGGGGGCTCTGGGGCCAACGTCCTGACTTTC.

This clonotype was counted ten times or more. V usage is TRBV19 and J usage is TRBJ1-5; maybe TRBD1 (6 bases). The germline V and J ends were trimmed by 6 bases and 4 bases, with 10 bases remaining between them. This CDR3 contains 13 residues. CDR1 and CDR2 from the germline V gene are LNHDA and SQIVND (reference sequence). The DNA of the CDR3 is TGTGCCAGTAGCATGGACAGAAATCAGCCCCAGCATTTT. Amino acids: CASSMDRNQPQHF.